These T cell receptor beta chains were read from a single sample in a study of shared clonotypes between healthy human individuals. Assay: immunoSEQ multiplex PCR; the TCRdb copy retains only in-frame clones and omits some. The table shows a few million clones, with around 94% occurring only once. The sequencing input was naive CD4+ T cells sorted from blood. These receptors originate from a young man in good health. Both conserved end residues are trimmed from each CDR3. The order of the fields is J gene, clone size, V gene, CDR3 protein. Size is stated for part of the rows, as once, few or many counts, or as a class when the clone is expanded.

j_call: TRBJ2-7; clone_size: .; v_call: TRBV5-1; cdr3_aa: ASSLAGRSEQY
j_call: TRBJ1-1; clone_size: once; v_call: TRBV11-2; cdr3_aa: ASSIYRGANTEAF
j_call: TRBJ2-2; clone_size: .; v_call: TRBV2; cdr3_aa: ASRRTGVTGELF
j_call: TRBJ2-7; clone_size: .; v_call: TRBV7-2; cdr3_aa: ASSSGSGSYEQY
j_call: TRBJ2-5; clone_size: once; v_call: TRBV6-1; cdr3_aa: ASSELETQY
j_call: TRBJ1-2; clone_size: .; v_call: TRBV28; cdr3_aa: ASSPSVHYGYT
j_call: TRBJ2-3; clone_size: .; v_call: TRBV4-1; cdr3_aa: ASSPLAGILVDTQY
j_call: TRBJ2-7; clone_size: .; v_call: TRBV6-5; cdr3_aa: AIRPDSYEQY
j_call: TRBJ2-7; clone_size: .; v_call: TRBV5-6; cdr3_aa: ASSLAGTGPGEQY
j_call: TRBJ2-7; clone_size: once; v_call: TRBV4-2; cdr3_aa: ASSRGTSYEQY
j_call: TRBJ1-6; clone_size: .; v_call: TRBV6-1; cdr3_aa: ASSERSPLH
j_call: TRBJ2-7; clone_size: .; v_call: TRBV2; cdr3_aa: ASSSSGTGGTSGTYEQY
j_call: TRBJ1-2; clone_size: .; v_call: TRBV5-4; cdr3_aa: ASSQLWQGEGYGYT
j_call: TRBJ2-5; clone_size: .; v_call: TRBV6-5; cdr3_aa: ASSPGTGLKTQY
j_call: TRBJ1-1; clone_size: .; v_call: TRBV5-4; cdr3_aa: ASSLETARTEAF
j_call: TRBJ1-4; clone_size: .; v_call: TRBV5-1; cdr3_aa: ASSEGTAVF
j_call: TRBJ1-4; clone_size: .; v_call: TRBV5-1; cdr3_aa: ASSLAGQGNEKLF
j_call: TRBJ2-7; clone_size: .; v_call: TRBV4-1; cdr3_aa: ASSPRTGIYEQY
j_call: TRBJ2-2; clone_size: .; v_call: TRBV11-2; cdr3_aa: ASSLGGTNTGELF
j_call: TRBJ2-7; clone_size: .; v_call: TRBV25-1; cdr3_aa: ASSESGSAYEQY
j_call: TRBJ2-5; clone_size: once; v_call: TRBV2; cdr3_aa: ASSAGPETQY
j_call: TRBJ1-5; clone_size: .; v_call: TRBV5-4; cdr3_aa: ASSLYVAGTTWGNQPQH
j_call: TRBJ1-1; clone_size: .; v_call: TRBV7-8; cdr3_aa: ASSLSAGANTEAF
j_call: TRBJ2-5; clone_size: .; v_call: TRBV14; cdr3_aa: ASSQVGRKQETQY
j_call: TRBJ2-3; clone_size: .; v_call: TRBV10-3; cdr3_aa: AISEGAHTDTQY
j_call: TRBJ2-7; clone_size: .; v_call: TRBV30; cdr3_aa: AWGQASTGEQY
j_call: TRBJ1-1; clone_size: .; v_call: TRBV6-5; cdr3_aa: ASSYSGVGTEAF